This TCR beta chain stems from a study of CD8+CD57+ T cells in acquired aplastic anemia. About the research overall: Recorded DNA amounts for sorted CD4+ and CD8+ cells had an average of around 3 ug. Overall study findings and caveats: Roughly 27 shared CD8+ CDR3s appeared highly expressed within patients' immunodominant clones. No significant difference in CD8+ Simpson's diversity was found between patients and controls.

Those patients picked for sequencing had displayed CD8+CD57+ cell expansion on flow cytometry. Germline V gives CDR1 SNHLY, CDR2 FYNNEI. CDR3 length: 16 amino acids. The trim removed 10 bases at V and 2 bases at J, leaving 9 bases unmatched. Template material for TCR beta VDJ and CDR3 profiling consisted of genomic DNA. TCRdb redid the calling of the reads with MiXCR, one entry per CDR3 protein. Of under 350,000 distinct CDR3 sequences in the sample, around three fifths are singletons; the top ten hold 1.3%. For this clonotype: The antigen is unknown.

The specimen sequenced was sorted CD4+, CD8+, or CD8+CD57+ T cells (not recorded which) from PBMCs. The chain combines TRBV2 with TRBJ2-3, with 13 nucleotides matching TRBD2. The source of this sequence is a human donor with aplastic anemia. The CDR3 DNA is TGTGCCACCGCCCGGACTAGCGGGGGTAACACAGATACGCAGTATTTT. This gives the protein CATARTSGGNTDTQYF.